This entry concerns a single T cell receptor beta chain. The repertoire was sequenced with immunoSEQ multiplex PCR; TCRdb's copy has only in-frame clones and lacks some. Of roughly 400,000 clones detected, about 89% appear once; the ten largest clones hold about 0.78%. This sample was included in a study of blood T cell repertoires in COVID-19. Participants reported their clinical history, and cohort assignment relied on those reports. Exposed enrollees encountered a COVID-19 case at some point within 2 weeks before study entry. The sequence came from a woman aged 40 to 55 who had been exposed to COVID-19. The sample comprised PBMCs or T cells enriched from blood (not recorded which).

The CDR3 DNA follows: TGTGCCAGCAGTTTGCAGGGAGGTCAGCCCCAGCATTTT. This gives the protein CASSLQGGQPQHF. The chain uses TRBV12-3 or TRBV12-4 and TRBJ1-5; possible D gene TRBD1, 5 bases. The length of the CDR3 is 13 residues. The ends were cut back, 3 bases at V and 6 bases at J, with 9 bases in the middle.